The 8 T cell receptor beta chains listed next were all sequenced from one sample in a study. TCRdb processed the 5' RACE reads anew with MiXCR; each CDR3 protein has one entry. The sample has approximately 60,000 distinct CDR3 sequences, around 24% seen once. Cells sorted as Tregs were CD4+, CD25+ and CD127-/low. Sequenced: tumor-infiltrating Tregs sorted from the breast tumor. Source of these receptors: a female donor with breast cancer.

CDR3 sequence: CASSLGGTSGANVLTF. Written as DNA, the CDR3 is TGTGCCAGCAGCTTAGGCGGCACCTCTGGGGCCAACGTCCTGACTTTC. This chain connects TRBV5-4 to TRBJ2-6; D not certain. Germline lookup yields CDR1 SGHNT and CDR2 YYREEE (reference sequence). This CDR3 region has 16 residues. The ends were cut back, 2 bases at V and 0 bases at J, with 9 bases in the middle.

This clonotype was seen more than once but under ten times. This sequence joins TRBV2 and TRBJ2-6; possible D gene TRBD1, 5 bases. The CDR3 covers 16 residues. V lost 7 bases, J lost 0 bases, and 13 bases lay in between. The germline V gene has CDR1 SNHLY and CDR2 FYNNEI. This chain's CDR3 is CASTRQGPSGANVLTF. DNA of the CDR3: TGTGCCAGCACTAGGCAGGGCCCCTCTGGGGCCAACGTCCTGACTTTC.

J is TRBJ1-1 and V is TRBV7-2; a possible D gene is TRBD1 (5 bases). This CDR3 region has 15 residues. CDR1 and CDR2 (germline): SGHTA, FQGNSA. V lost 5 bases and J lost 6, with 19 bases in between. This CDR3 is CASSPPGTRGAEAFF. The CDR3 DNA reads TGTGCCAGCAGCCCCCCTGGGACGAGGGGCGCTGAAGCTTTCTTT.

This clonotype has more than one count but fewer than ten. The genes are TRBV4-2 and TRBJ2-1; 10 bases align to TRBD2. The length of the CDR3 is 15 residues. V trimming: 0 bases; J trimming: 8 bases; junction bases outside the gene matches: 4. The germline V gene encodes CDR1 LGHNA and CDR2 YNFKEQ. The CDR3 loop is CASSQDHSGRYEQFF. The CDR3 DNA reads TGTGCCAGCAGCCAAGATCATAGCGGGAGGTATGAGCAGTTCTTC.

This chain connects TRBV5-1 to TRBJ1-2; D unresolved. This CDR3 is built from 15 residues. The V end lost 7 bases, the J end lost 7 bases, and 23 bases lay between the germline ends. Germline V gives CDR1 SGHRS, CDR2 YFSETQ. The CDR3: CASGSQTGAGVGYTF. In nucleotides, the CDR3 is TGCGCCAGCGGGAGTCAAACGGGTGCCGGAGTTGGCTACACCTTC.

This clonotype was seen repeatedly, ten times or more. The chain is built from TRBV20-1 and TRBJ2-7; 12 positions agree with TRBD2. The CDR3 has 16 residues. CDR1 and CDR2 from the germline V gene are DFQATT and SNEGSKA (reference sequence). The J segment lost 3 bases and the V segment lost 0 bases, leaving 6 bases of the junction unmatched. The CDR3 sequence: CSARDLGLAGHYEQYF. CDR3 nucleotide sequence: TGCAGTGCTAGAGATCTAGGACTAGCGGGGCACTACGAGCAGTACTTC.

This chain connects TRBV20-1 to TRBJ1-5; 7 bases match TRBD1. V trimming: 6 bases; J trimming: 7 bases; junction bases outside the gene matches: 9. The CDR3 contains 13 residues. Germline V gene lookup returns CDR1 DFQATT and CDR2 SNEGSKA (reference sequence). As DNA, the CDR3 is TGCAGTGCCTCCGGACAGGAAGGGCAGCCCCAGCATTTT. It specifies CSASGQEGQPQHF.

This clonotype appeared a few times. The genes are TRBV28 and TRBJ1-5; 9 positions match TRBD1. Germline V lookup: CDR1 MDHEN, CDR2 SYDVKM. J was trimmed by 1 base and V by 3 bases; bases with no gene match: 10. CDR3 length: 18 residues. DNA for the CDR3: TGTGCCAGCAGTTTCAACTCCGTGACAGGGGGAAGCAATCAGCCCCAGCATTTT. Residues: CASSFNSVTGGSNQPQHF.